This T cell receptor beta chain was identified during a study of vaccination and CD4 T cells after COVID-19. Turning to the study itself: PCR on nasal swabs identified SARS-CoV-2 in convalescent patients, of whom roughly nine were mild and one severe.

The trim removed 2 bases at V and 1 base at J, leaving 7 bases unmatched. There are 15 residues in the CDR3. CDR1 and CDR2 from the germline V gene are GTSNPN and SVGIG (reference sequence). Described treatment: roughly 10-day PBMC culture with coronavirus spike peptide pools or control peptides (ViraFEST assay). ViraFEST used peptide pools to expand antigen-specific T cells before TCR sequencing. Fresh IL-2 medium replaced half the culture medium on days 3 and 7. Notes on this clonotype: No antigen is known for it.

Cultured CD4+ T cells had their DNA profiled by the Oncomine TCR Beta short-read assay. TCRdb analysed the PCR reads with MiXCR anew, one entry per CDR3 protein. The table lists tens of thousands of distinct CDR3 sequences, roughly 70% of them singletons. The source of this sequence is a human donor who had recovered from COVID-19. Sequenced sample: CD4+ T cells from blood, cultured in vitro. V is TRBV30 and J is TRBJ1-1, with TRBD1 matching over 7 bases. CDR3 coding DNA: TGTGCCTGGAGTTACGGGGACAGACAGAACACTGAAGCTTTCTTT. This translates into CAWSYGDRQNTEAFF.